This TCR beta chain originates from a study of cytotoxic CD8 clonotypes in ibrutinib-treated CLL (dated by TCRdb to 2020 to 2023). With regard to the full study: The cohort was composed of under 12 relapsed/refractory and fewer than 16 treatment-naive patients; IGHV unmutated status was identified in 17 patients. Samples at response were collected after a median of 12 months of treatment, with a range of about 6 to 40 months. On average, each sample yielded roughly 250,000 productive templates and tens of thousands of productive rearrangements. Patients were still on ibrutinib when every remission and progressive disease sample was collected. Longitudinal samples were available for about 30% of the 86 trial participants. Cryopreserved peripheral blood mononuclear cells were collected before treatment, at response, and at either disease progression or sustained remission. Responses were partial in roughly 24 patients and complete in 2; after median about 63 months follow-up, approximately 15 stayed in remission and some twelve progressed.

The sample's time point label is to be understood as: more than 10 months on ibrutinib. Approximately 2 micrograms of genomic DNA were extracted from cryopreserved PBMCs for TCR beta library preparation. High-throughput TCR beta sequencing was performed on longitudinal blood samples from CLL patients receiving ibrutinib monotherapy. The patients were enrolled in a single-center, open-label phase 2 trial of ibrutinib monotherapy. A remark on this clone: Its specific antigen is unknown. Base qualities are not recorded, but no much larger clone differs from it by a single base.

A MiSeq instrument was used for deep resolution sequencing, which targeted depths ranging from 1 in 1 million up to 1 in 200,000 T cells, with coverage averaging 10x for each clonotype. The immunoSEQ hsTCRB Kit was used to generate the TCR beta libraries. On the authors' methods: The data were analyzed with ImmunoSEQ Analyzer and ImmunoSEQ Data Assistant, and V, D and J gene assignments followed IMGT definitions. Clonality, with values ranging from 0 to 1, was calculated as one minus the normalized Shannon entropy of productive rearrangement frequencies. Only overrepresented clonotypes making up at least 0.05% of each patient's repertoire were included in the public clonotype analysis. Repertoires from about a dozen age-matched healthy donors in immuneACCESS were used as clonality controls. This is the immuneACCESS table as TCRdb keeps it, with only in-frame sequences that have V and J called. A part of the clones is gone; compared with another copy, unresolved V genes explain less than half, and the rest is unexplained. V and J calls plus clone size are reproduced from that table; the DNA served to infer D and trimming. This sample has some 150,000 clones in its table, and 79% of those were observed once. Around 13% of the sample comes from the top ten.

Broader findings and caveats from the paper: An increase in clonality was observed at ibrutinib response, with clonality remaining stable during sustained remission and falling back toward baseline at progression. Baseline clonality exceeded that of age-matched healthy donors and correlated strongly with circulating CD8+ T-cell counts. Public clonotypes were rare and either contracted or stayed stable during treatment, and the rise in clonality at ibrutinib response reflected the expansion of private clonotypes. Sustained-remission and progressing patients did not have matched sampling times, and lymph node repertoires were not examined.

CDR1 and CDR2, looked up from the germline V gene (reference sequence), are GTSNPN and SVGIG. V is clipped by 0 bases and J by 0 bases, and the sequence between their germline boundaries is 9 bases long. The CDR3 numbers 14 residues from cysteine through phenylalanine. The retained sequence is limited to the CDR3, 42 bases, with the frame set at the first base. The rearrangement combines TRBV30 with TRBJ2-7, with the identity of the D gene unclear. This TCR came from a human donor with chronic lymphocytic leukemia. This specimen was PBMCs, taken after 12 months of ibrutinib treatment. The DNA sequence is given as TGTGCCTGGAGTGTTCGGCGGAACTCCTACGAGCAGTACTTC. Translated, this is CAWSVRRNSYEQYF. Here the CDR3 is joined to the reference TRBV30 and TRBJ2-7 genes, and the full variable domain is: SQTIHQWPATLVQPVGSPLSLECTVEGTSNPNLYWYRQAAGRGLQLLFYSVGIGQISSEVPQNLSASRPQDRQFILSSKKLLLSDSGFYLCAWSVRRNSYEQYFGPGTRLTVT.